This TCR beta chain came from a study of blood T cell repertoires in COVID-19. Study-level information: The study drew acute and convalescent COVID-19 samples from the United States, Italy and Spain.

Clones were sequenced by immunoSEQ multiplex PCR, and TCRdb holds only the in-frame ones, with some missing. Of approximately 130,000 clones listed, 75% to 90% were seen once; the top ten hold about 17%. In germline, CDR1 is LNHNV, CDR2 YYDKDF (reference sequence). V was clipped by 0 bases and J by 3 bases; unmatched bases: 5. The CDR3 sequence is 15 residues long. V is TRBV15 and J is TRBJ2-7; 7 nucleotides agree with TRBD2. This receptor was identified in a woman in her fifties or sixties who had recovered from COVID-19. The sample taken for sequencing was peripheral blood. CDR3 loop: CATSRDRTSVYEQYF. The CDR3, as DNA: TGTGCCACCAGCAGAGATCGAACTAGCGTCTACGAGCAGTACTTC.